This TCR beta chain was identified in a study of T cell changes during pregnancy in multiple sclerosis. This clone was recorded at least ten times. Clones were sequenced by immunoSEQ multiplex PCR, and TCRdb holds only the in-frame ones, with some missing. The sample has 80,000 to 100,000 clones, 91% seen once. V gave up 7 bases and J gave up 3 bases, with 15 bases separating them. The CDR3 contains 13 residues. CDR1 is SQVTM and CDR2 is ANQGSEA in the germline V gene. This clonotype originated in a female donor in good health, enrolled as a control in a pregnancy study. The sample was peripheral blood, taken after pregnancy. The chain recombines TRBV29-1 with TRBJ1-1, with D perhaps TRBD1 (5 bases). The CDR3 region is CSAFGTGDTEAFF. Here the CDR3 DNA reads TGCAGCGCCTTTGGGACGGGGGACACTGAAGCTTTCTTT.